This T cell receptor (beta chain) was documented in a study of shared clonotypes between healthy human individuals (TCRdb year 2020). Notes on the research overall: A couple of women and three men aged 18 to 49 years were included in the cohort. Blood TCR repertoires of a handful of healthy adults were deeply sequenced to estimate repertoire size and the extent of clonotype sharing between individuals. Each donor's leukapheresis produced roughly between roughly 0.85 and 9.5 billion PBMCs. For each donor, three plates each were used for CD4 naive and CD4 memory, two plates were used for CD8 naive, and one plate was used for CD8 memory. To increase sequencing depth and limit assay-specific biases, different laboratories used diverse techniques to prepare libraries and sequence TCR repertoires. Study-level results and caveats: Because the study included only a small number of donors, the genetic and exposure-history diversity represented was limited. Compared with non-shared clonotypes, clonotypes shared by all four sorted-subset donors had higher generation probabilities. Roughly 5.2% of naive CD4, 3.5% of naive CD8, roughly 2.4% of memory CD4, and 0.35% to 0.4% of memory CD8 clonotypes were shared across several donors. Estimated clonotype richness was generally larger for naive than for memory subsets. Pairwise subsampling led to the expectation that sequencing depth would affect the degree of clonotype sharing among donors. Sampling was limited to blood, and TCR repertoires in tissue likely differ from TCR repertoires in blood. Rarefaction of sorted-subset datasets indicated incomplete sequencing despite the large sequencing depth.

CDR1 and CDR2 (SGHTS, YDEGEE) derive from the germline V gene. A distance of 5 bases separates the germline ends of V and J, which lose 0 bases and 1 base respectively. Counted from cysteine to phenylalanine, this CDR3 has 14 amino acids. CDR3 DNA is the only sequence kept; it has 42 bases, read in frame from the first base. With regard to this clone: This receptor's antigen is unknown. Per-nucleotide qualities are absent, and no much larger clonotype sits a single base away.

CD8 naive samples consisted of CD45RO-negative cells that were positively selected for CCR7, yielding a CD45RA+CCR7+ population without TemRA cells. Donors were healthy HIV-negative adults with no recently reported acute infections or vaccinations. Every donor was a Caucasian adult living in Nashville, Tennessee, USA. After blood collection by leukapheresis, PBMCs were isolated using Ficoll-Histopaque density gradient centrifugation and then cryopreserved in the vapor phase of liquid nitrogen. Purity and quantity of every magnetically sorted T cell population were checked by analytical flow cytometry. Genomic DNA was isolated from each sorted fraction and quantified by UV absorbance on a Nanodrop 2000c. TCR CDR3 regions were amplified from genomic DNA by multiplex PCR using the deep immunoSEQ assay. For each cell subset, the extracted genomic DNA was distributed evenly across all wells of several immunoSEQ 96-well plates, and each plate served as one replicate. Each replicate PCR for sorted subsets received 200 ng genomic DNA, equal to about 29,000 T cell genomes. Purified libraries were measured with a Qubit 3.0 fluorometer, size-checked on a Bioanalyzer 2100, and measured again with the KAPA Library Quantification kit. Every immunoSEQ 96-well plate was sequenced on a separate single-read 150-cycle Illumina NextSeq 550 flow cell. The paper's data handling went like this. Because the immunoSEQ output held only junctional sequences and lacked quality scores, the filtering could not match the filtering applied to full-length reads. To assign V/J genes and CDR3, sequences were annotated against IMGT germline references using PyIR, a Python wrapper for IgBLAST v1.9. Any read was removed if the V/J assignment was weak (E-value above 1e-6), the CDR3 was missing, or the read contained stop codons, out-of-frame junctions, or ambiguous translated residues. V3J clonotypes were defined by identical inferred V gene, J gene, and CDR3 amino acid sequence. Percentage overlap between repertoires was calculated by dividing the number of shared unique clonotypes by the size of the smaller repertoire. Richness of each repertoire was evaluated using RTK rarefaction, the Chao1 estimator, and Recon v2.1 estimates of unobserved clonotypes. For all TCRbeta clonotypes obtained by the gDNA method from several donors, generation probabilities were computed with OLGA. TCRdb provides this immuneACCESS table in a form limited to in-frame rearrangements. Some clones are lacking; in checked studies, under half of them reflect an unresolved V gene, and why the rest are absent is not known. The DNA was the basis for D and trimming; V, J and clone size are from that table. Counted in this sample were 800,000 or so clones; just over 95% of them appeared once. The ten biggest clones cover less than 0.25% of the sample.

The source material was naive CD8+ T cells sorted from blood. Taken with the paper, the label for cell subset or site translates to: CD45RA+CCR7+. The sequence joins TRBV5-8 to TRBJ1-5; no D gene is confidently identified. This receptor was obtained from a man aged 30 to 45 in good health. The DNA sequence reads TGTGCCAGCAGCTTGGCCGAGAGCAATCAGCCCCAGCATTTT. Its product reads: CASSLAESNQPQHF. Beyond the CDR3, the reference TRBV5-8 and TRBJ1-5 genes provide the residues; the full variable domain reads: EAGVTQSPTHLIKTRGQQATLRCSPISGHTSVYWYQQALGLGLQFLLWYDEGEERNRGNFPPRFSGRQFPNYSSELNVNALELEDSALYLCASSLAESNQPQHFGDGTRLSIL.